Shown below are 20 T cell receptor beta chains from a single sample sequenced in a study of regulatory T cells in long-lasting Graves disease. Time point noted: newly diagnosed GD, antithyroid drugs for less than 3 months. PBMC-extracted RNA yielded the TCR library. Arm-PCR of CDR3 regions and iRepertoire HTBI primers were used to build TCR beta libraries. TCRdb re-derived calls from the multiplex PCR reads in MiXCR, one entry per CDR3 protein. In the table there are roughly 500,000 distinct CDR3 sequences, roughly 13% of which are singletons. This sample was shared with a second study, whose subject was T cells in Graves' hyperthyroidism and ophthalmopathy.

This sample comprised peripheral blood mononuclear cells (PBMCs), obtained at new diagnosis, from a patient treated with antithyroid drugs. The receptor source for this set is a man aged 25 to 45 with Graves disease.

The chain carries TRBV15 and TRBJ2-5; TRBD1 agrees at 11 bases. Germline V gene sequence: CDR1 LNHNV, CDR2 YYDKDF (reference sequence). CDR3 size: 15 residues. After removal of 5 bases from V and 4 bases from J, the junction contained 6 bases not matched to a gene. The CDR3 region has the DNA TGTGCCACCAGCTCCGGACAGGGGGCCGGAGAGACCCAGTACTTC. Translation gives CATSSGQGAGETQYF. The full variable domain, completed using reference TRBV15 and TRBJ2-5, is DAMVIQNPRYQVTQFGKPVTLSCSQTLNHNVMYWYQQKSSQAPKLLFHYYDKDFNNEADTPDNFQSRRPNTSFCFLDIRSPGLGDTAMYLCATSSGQGAGETQYFGPGTRLLVL.

This clonotype was seen a handful of times. The genes are TRBV30 and TRBJ1-4; tentative D call: TRBD1 (6 bases). V lost 7 bases, J lost 1 base, and 13 bases lay in between. Germline CDR1 is GTSNPN and CDR2 is SVGIG (reference sequence). This CDR3 contains 14 residues. CDR3 sequence: CAFEEGVTNEKLFF. The CDR3 DNA is TGTGCCTTTGAGGAGGGGGTAACTAATGAAAAACTGTTTTTT.

Concerning this clonotype itself: This may be a read error: a much more frequent sequence differs by one nucleotide. V is TRBV27 and J is TRBJ2-1, with D uncertain. The CDR3 has 16 residues. Germline CDR1 and CDR2: MNHEY and SMNVEV (reference sequence). V lost 7 bases, J lost 6 bases, and 22 bases lay in between. The CDR3 bases are TGTGCCAGCAATCAATTCCGGGTCGGGCTAACCAATGAGCAGTTCTTC. Translation: CASNQFRVGLTNEQFF.

About this clonotype: One junction end does not reproduce the germline sequence, and a read error may be involved. This chain links TRBV28 with TRBJ2-7, with 15 bases identical to TRBD2. The CDR3 has 12 residues. The germline V gene encodes CDR1 MDHEN and CDR2 SYDVKM. CDR3 in DNA: TGTGCCAGCGGGACTAGCGGGAGGCCTCTCGACTTC. Translating it yields CASGTSGRPLDF.

Ten or more counts support this clonotype. This sequence joins TRBV11-2 and TRBJ1-1; tentative D call: TRBD1 (6 bases). Per germline, CDR1 SGHAT and CDR2 FQNNGV. Trimming cost V 6 bases and J 0 bases, with 14 bases left between them. The length of the CDR3 is 15 residues. CDR3 region: CASSSGTHMNTEAFF. CDR3 DNA sequence: TGTGCCAGCAGTTCCGGGACACACATGAACACTGAAGCTTTCTTT.

On this clonotype: A far bigger clonotype differs at one base, so this is likely a read error. The V gene is TRBV9, the J gene TRBJ1-1, with D possibly TRBD1 on 5 matching bases. CDR3 size: 14 residues. Trimming took off 7 bases at V and 6 bases at J, with 19 bases between the two ends. The germline V gene has CDR1 SGDLS and CDR2 YYNGEE. This CDR3 reads CASSQRGRNAEAFF. The CDR3 DNA reads TGTGCCAGCTCCCAACGGGGGAGAAACGCTGAAGCTTTCTTT. Using reference TRBV9 and TRBJ1-1 for the parts outside the CDR3, the full variable domain is DSGVTQTPKHLITATGQRVTLRCSPRSGDLSVYWYQQSLDQGLQFLIQYYNGEERAKGNILERFSAQQFPDLHSELNLSSLELGDSALYFCASSQRGRNAEAFFGQGTRLTVV.

This clonotype was seen more than once but under ten times. This chain joins TRBV5-5 and TRBJ2-3, with TRBD1 matching 8 bases. The CDR3 length is 16 residues. Germline trimming cut 5 bases from V and 2 bases from J; bases unmatched to any gene: 10. The germline gives CDR1 SGHKS, CDR2 YYEKEE (reference sequence). The CDR3 DNA reads TGTGCCAGCAGGGCTACAGGGGGGTCACACACAGATACGCAGTATTTT. The encoded protein is CASRATGGSHTDTQYF. Combining the CDR3 with reference TRBV5-5 and TRBJ2-3 gives the whole variable domain DAGVTQSPTHLIKTRGQQVTLRCSPISGHKSVSWYQQVLGQGPQFIFQYYEKEERGRGNFPDRFSARQFPNYSSELNVNALLLGDSALYLCASRATGGSHTDTQYFGPGTRLTVL.

This clonotype was detected only once. A much larger clone differs by one base, so this may be a read error. This chain connects TRBV27 to TRBJ1-5; 7 nucleotides align to TRBD1. CDR3 size: 14 residues. Germline lookup yields CDR1 MNHEY and CDR2 SMNVEV (reference sequence). CDR3 nucleotides: TGTGTCAGCAGTTACGGACAGGTGGGACAGCCCCAGCATTTT. Its protein product is CVSSYGQVGQPQHF.

In its sample, this clonotype was seen a few times. A junction boundary mismatches the germline segment, possibly from a read error. V gene TRBV7-7 combines with J gene TRBJ2-5; 8 bases match TRBD2. The CDR3 runs 18 residues. The V gene's germline CDR1 is SSHAT and CDR2 FNYEAQ (reference sequence). CDR3 DNA: TGTGCTAGCAGCTATGCCGGGAGGGACACCAAGAATCAAGAGACCCAGTACTTC. It yields the protein CASSYAGRDTKNQETQYF.

The chain carries TRBV10-1 and TRBJ1-1, with D possibly matching TRBD1 (6 bases). This CDR3 is 13 amino acids long. Germline lookup yields CDR1 WNHNN and CDR2 SYGVQD (reference sequence). With 6 bases removed from V and 5 bases from J, the gap between germline ends came to 13 bases. CDR3 DNA: TGCGCCAGCAGCCGACCAGGGGAAACTGAAGCTTTCTTT. This encodes CASSRPGETEAFF.

This clonotype has at least ten counts. The chain has TRBV20-1 and TRBJ2-7; D possibly corresponds to TRBD1 (5 bases). This CDR3 comprises 13 residues. CDR1 and CDR2 (germline): DFQATT, SNEGSKA (reference sequence). V lost 6 bases, J lost 1 base, and 13 bases lay in between. In DNA, the CDR3 is TGCAGTGCCCTTCAGGGTAGATCCTACGAGCAGTACTTC. Translated: CSALQGRSYEQYF.

This clonotype was recorded at least ten times. J is TRBJ2-1 and V is TRBV28; 7 bases are shared with TRBD1. The trim removed 6 bases at V and 5 bases at J, leaving 4 bases unmatched. CDR3 length: 13 amino acids. CDR1 and CDR2 (germline): MDHEN, SYDVKM. CDR3 sequence reads: CASSATGDNEQFF. The CDR3 nucleotides are TGTGCCAGCAGCGCTACAGGGGACAATGAGCAGTTCTTC. Full variable domain (missing parts from reference TRBV28 and TRBJ2-1): DVKVTQSSRYLVKRTGEKVFLECVQDMDHENMFWYRQDPGLGLRLIYFSYDVKMKEKGDIPEGYSVSREKKERFSLILESASTNQTSMYLCASSATGDNEQFFGPGTRLTVL.

V usage is TRBV7-9 and J usage is TRBJ2-3; D is possibly TRBD2 (6 bases). The V gene lost 0 bases and the J gene lost 2 bases, with 15 bases spanning the gap. Germline V gene data show CDR1 as SEHNR and CDR2 as FQNEAQ (reference sequence). This CDR3 is built from 17 residues. The CDR3 reads CASSLALREFSTDTQYF. Written as DNA, the CDR3 is TGTGCCAGCAGCTTAGCCCTACGGGAGTTTTCCACAGATACGCAGTATTTT.

At least ten counts were recorded for this clonotype. The chain combines TRBV20-1 with TRBJ2-3; D call uncertain. V lost 6 bases and J 0 bases, leaving 13 bases between the germline ends. The CDR3 spans 14 residues. CDR1 and CDR2 (germline): DFQATT, SNEGSKA (reference sequence). CDR3 sequence: CSALPLTSTDTQYF. In DNA form, the CDR3 reads TGCAGTGCCCTACCCCTTACTAGCACAGATACGCAGTATTTT.

Many counts were recorded for this clonotype. This rearrangement joins TRBV7-3 to TRBJ2-1, with 9 bases aligning to TRBD1. V shed 5 bases, J shed 5 bases, and the junction held 7 bases outside the gene matches. The CDR3 extends over 15 amino acids. The germline V gene encodes CDR1 SGHTA and CDR2 FQGTGA. This CDR3 reads CASSASGTGNNEQFF. CDR3 bases: TGTGCCAGCAGCGCTTCCGGGACAGGGAACAATGAGCAGTTCTTC.

V and J are TRBV19 and TRBJ2-2, with D unclear. This CDR3 spans 15 amino acids. Germline CDR1 LNHDA, CDR2 SQIVND (reference sequence). The V end lost 6 bases, the J end lost 0 bases, and 11 bases lay between the germline ends. CDR3 residues: CASRFGPANTGELFF. DNA of the CDR3: TGTGCCAGTAGATTCGGGCCTGCGAACACCGGGGAGCTGTTTTTT.

The chain is built from TRBV19 and TRBJ2-3; D is undetermined. Per the germline V gene, CDR1 is LNHDA and CDR2 is SQIVND (reference sequence). V was cut by 7 bases and J by 1 base, with 15 bases left in between. The CDR3 consists of 15 residues. CDR3 DNA: TGTGCCAGTACCCGAACCCGGGCCCGCACAGATACGCAGTATTTT. It translates to CASTRTRARTDTQYF. Using reference TRBV19 and TRBJ2-3 for the parts outside the CDR3, the full variable domain is DGGITQSPKYLFRKEGQNVTLSCEQNLNHDAMYWYRQDPGQGLRLIYYSQIVNDFQKGDIAEGYSVSREKKESFPLTVTSAQKNPTAFYLCASTRTRARTDTQYFGPGTRLTVL.

This clonotype came up many times. The chain has TRBV20-1 and TRBJ2-5; a weak D match, TRBD1 (5 bases). The V and J ends lost 3 bases and 1 base respectively, with 12 bases between them. The CDR3 length is 14 residues. Germline-derived CDR1 and CDR2 are DFQATT and SNEGSKA (reference sequence). CDR3 residues: CSARDQGSQETQYF. As DNA, the CDR3 is TGCAGTGCTAGGGATCAGGGCTCCCAAGAGACCCAGTACTTC.

In this sample, this clonotype turned up many times. The chain combines TRBV20-1 with TRBJ2-3; 11 bases agree with TRBD2. This CDR3 comprises 15 residues. Germline V lookup: CDR1 DFQATT, CDR2 SNEGSKA (reference sequence). J gave up 2 bases and V 6 bases, and 7 bases lay outside the gene matches. Written as DNA, the CDR3 is TGCAGTGCGGGAAATAGCGGGAGGGCCACAGATACGCAGTATTTT. Its translation is CSAGNSGRATDTQYF.

V gene TRBV5-1 combines with J gene TRBJ2-3, with a tentative D call TRBD1 (5 bases). V gave up 8 bases and J gave up 2 bases, with 21 bases separating them. The CDR3 loop spans 16 amino acids. CDR1 and CDR2 (germline): SGHRS, YFSETQ. CDR3 sequence reads: CASYQGRLTTTDTQYF. Written as DNA, the CDR3 is TGCGCCAGTTATCAGGGAAGGCTCACGACCACAGATACGCAGTATTTT.